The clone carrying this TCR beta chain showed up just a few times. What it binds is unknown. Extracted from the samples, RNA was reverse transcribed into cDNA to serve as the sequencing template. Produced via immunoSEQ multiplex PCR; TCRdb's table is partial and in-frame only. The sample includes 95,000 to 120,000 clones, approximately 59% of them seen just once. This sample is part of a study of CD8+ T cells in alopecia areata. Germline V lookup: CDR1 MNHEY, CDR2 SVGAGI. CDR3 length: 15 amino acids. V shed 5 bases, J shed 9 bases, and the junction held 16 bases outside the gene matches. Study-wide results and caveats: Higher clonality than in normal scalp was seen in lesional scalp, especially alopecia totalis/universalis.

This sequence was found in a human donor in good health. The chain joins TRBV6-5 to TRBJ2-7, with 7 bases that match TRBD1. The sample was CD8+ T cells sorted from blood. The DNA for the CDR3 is TGTGCCAGCAGTGCGAGTTCCAGGGGGTGGGATGGGCAGTACTTC. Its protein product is CASSASSRGWDGQYF.